Listed below are T cell receptor beta chains from one sample, sequenced in a study of CD8 T cells in ankylosing spondylitis. TCRdb redid the calling of the 5' RACE reads with MiXCR, one entry per CDR3 protein. The table includes around 770,000 distinct CDR3 sequences, around 20% detected once. The sequencing input was blood, either unsorted or a sorted T cell fraction (not recorded which). Receptors were obtained from a male donor with ankylosing spondylitis. Each CDR3 is given with its conserved first and last residue. A D gene is named only where the DNA matches it firmly. The size field is filled for only some rows; it gives once, few, many or a size class.

size,J,D,V,CDR3,DNA
few,TRBJ2-2,TRBD1,TRBV3-1,CATTGGVGTGELFF,TGTGCCACGACAGGGGGAGTTGGCACCGGGGAGCTGTTTTTT
few,TRBJ2-1,.,TRBV7-9,CASSHSEQFF,TGTGCCAGCAGCCACAGCGAGCAGTTCTTC
.,TRBJ2-1,.,TRBV5-1,CASSLVGRGEPNEQFF,TGCGCCAGCAGCTTGGTCGGCAGGGGGGAACCCAATGAGCAGTTCTTC
few,TRBJ2-7,.,TRBV12-3/TRBV12-4,CASSSLAVHEQYF,TGTGCCAGCAGTTCCCTCGCCGTCCACGAGCAGTACTTC
few,TRBJ2-6,.,TRBV7-2,CASSKGGSGANVLTF,TGTGCCAGCAGCAAGGGGGGGTCTGGGGCCAACGTCCTGACTTTC
few,TRBJ1-6,.,TRBV2,CASGRDTINSPLHF,TGTGCCAGCGGACGGGACACTATTAATTCACCCCTCCACTTT
few,TRBJ2-7,.,TRBV29-1,CSVETGSSLSYEQYF,TGCAGCGTTGAAACCGGGTCTTCGCTTTCCTACGAGCAGTACTTC
.,TRBJ2-3,TRBD2,TRBV15,CATSSLGRSGSGTDTQYF,TGTGCCACCAGCAGTTTGGGGCGGAGCGGGAGTGGAACAGATACGCAGTATTTT
.,TRBJ2-1,TRBD2,TRBV20-1,CSASPSGILSSYNEQFF,TGCAGTGCTAGTCCTAGCGGGATTCTGAGCTCCTACAATGAGCAGTTCTTC
few,TRBJ2-7,TRBD2,TRBV2,CASTESGSGPSYEQYF,TGTGCCAGCACCGAAAGCGGTAGCGGGCCCTCCTACGAGCAGTACTTC
.,TRBJ2-2,TRBD2,TRBV12-3/TRBV12-4,CASSLAPGTRRGELFF,TGTGCCAGCAGTTTGGCCCCCGGGACTAGGCGCGGGGAGCTGTTTTTT
few,TRBJ2-7,TRBD2,TRBV20-1,CSARGTSQSSYEQYF,TGCAGTGCTAGGGGGACTAGCCAGAGCTCCTACGAGCAGTACTTC
few,TRBJ2-3,TRBD2,TRBV12-3/TRBV12-4,CASSLAGNLAGQVTQYF,TGTGCCAGCAGTTTAGCGGGCAACCTAGCGGGTCAAGTTACGCAGTATTTT
.,TRBJ1-2,TRBD1,TRBV20-1,CSALDRPNYGYTF,TGCAGTGCTTTGGACAGGCCCAACTATGGCTACACCTTC
.,TRBJ1-5,TRBD1,TRBV12-3/TRBV12-4,CASSSDRGGQPQHF,TGTGCCAGCAGTTCAGACAGGGGTGGACAGCCCCAGCATTTT
few,TRBJ2-2,.,TRBV5-1,CASSYLQGGTGELFF,TGCGCCAGCAGCTACCTACAGGGAGGCACCGGGGAGCTGTTTTTT
.,TRBJ1-3,.,TRBV12-3/TRBV12-4,CASSPRGEAGNTIYF,TGTGCCAGCAGTCCCCGGGGAGAGGCCGGAAACACCATATATTTT
.,TRBJ1-2,.,TRBV12-3/TRBV12-4,CASSLRTPNYGYTF,TGTGCCAGCAGTCTCCGGACGCCTAACTATGGCTACACCTTC
.,TRBJ2-1,TRBD2,TRBV20-1,CSASIAGGSYNEQFF,TGCAGTGCTAGTATAGCGGGAGGCTCCTACAATGAGCAGTTCTTC
few,TRBJ2-1,.,TRBV7-9,CASSLSTDNEQFF,TGTGCCAGCAGCTTATCTACCGACAATGAGCAGTTCTTC
few,TRBJ2-7,.,TRBV12-3/TRBV12-4,CASSVGVRGRRTQYF,TGTGCCAGCAGTGTAGGAGTAAGGGGCCGTAGGACGCAGTACTTC
.,TRBJ2-1,.,TRBV12-3/TRBV12-4,CASSLGGGGPTPQQFF,TGTGCCAGCAGTTTAGGTGGGGGAGGTCCCACCCCCCAGCAGTTCTTC
.,TRBJ2-5,TRBD2,TRBV20-1,CSAEGGETQYF,TGCAGTGCAGAGGGAGGGGAGACCCAGTACTTC
.,TRBJ2-1,.,TRBV5-1,CASSLRPGSYNEQFF,TGCGCCAGCAGCCTGAGGCCAGGGAGCTACAATGAGCAGTTCTTC
.,TRBJ2-7,TRBD1,TRBV28,CASSHADRLGSYEQYF,TGTGCCAGCAGTCATGCGGACAGGCTAGGCTCCTACGAGCAGTACTTC
.,TRBJ2-2,TRBD1,TRBV2,CASTRGPANTGELFF,TGTGCCAGTACTAGGGGGCCCGCGAACACCGGGGAGCTGTTTTTT
few,TRBJ2-6,.,TRBV7-2,CASSLERARGANVLTF,TGTGCCAGCAGCTTAGAAAGGGCGCGAGGGGCCAACGTCCTGACTTTC
.,TRBJ2-7,TRBD2,TRBV29-1,CSVATAGGPYEQYF,TGCAGCGTGGCCACGGCGGGAGGGCCCTACGAGCAGTACTTC
.,TRBJ1-1,TRBD1,TRBV5-1,CASSSTGQGAEAFF,TGCGCCAGCAGCTCCACTGGACAGGGGGCCGAAGCTTTCTTT
.,TRBJ1-6,TRBD1,TRBV9,CASSPGTGGFLSNSPLHF,TGTGCCAGCAGCCCCGGGACAGGGGGGTTTTTAAGTAATTCACCCCTCCACTTT
few,TRBJ2-2,.,TRBV13,CASSPRWGRVRTGELFF,TGTGCCAGCAGCCCGCGGTGGGGCCGGGTACGAACCGGGGAGCTGTTTTTT
many,TRBJ2-5,TRBD1,TRBV2,CASRRDSQETQYF,TGTGCCAGCAGGAGGGACAGCCAAGAGACCCAGTACTTC
.,TRBJ2-5,.,TRBV27,CASSAQGRETQYF,TGTGCCAGCAGTGCACAGGGTAGGGAGACCCAGTACTTC
few,TRBJ2-7,TRBD2,TRBV5-1,CASSRGLAVNYEQYF,TGCGCCAGCAGCAGGGGACTAGCGGTTAATTACGAGCAGTACTTC
.,TRBJ2-4,.,TRBV27,CASSLNLGGGDRRLAKNIQYF,TGTGCCAGCAGTTTAAATTTGGGGGGCGGGGACCGCCGCCTAGCCAAAAACATTCAGTACTTC
few,TRBJ1-2,.,TRBV3-1,CASSHVELGGYTF,TGTGCCAGCAGCCATGTAGAGCTGGGCGGCTACACCTTC
.,TRBJ1-2,.,TRBV21-1,CAETTADGYTF,TGTGCGGAGACCACGGCGGATGGCTACACCTTC
few,TRBJ2-7,TRBD1,TRBV5-6,CASSLRDSLYEQYF,TGTGCCAGCAGCTTGCGGGACAGCCTCTACGAGCAGTACTTC
.,TRBJ2-7,TRBD1,TRBV12-3/TRBV12-4,CASRGGTGGSEQYF,TGTGCCAGCAGAGGAGGGACAGGGGGTTCGGAGCAGTACTTC
.,TRBJ1-1,.,TRBV12-3/TRBV12-4,CASISLKVNTEAFF,TGTGCCAGCATATCCTTAAAGGTGAACACTGAAGCTTTCTTT
.,TRBJ2-5,TRBD1,TRBV20-1,CSANPGTGDEETQYF,TGCAGTGCTAACCCCGGGACAGGGGATGAAGAGACCCAGTACTTC
.,TRBJ1-1,.,TRBV5-1,CASSPHGRQVNTEAFF,TGCGCCAGCAGCCCCCACGGGCGACAAGTGAACACTGAAGCTTTCTTT
.,TRBJ1-1,.,TRBV12-3/TRBV12-4,CASRMWSGTEAFF,TGTGCCAGCAGGATGTGGAGTGGCACTGAAGCTTTCTTT
few,TRBJ2-4,.,TRBV28,CASSLPGGMTKNIQYF,TGTGCCAGCAGTTTACCGGGCGGGATGACCAAAAACATTCAGTACTTC
.,TRBJ2-1,TRBD2,TRBV4-1,CASSQVTSGPEGEQFF,TGCGCCAGCAGCCAAGTGACTAGCGGGCCCGAGGGTGAGCAGTTCTTC
.,TRBJ2-1,.,TRBV2,CASRFDSSSYNEQFF,TGTGCCAGCAGATTTGACTCGAGCTCCTACAATGAGCAGTTCTTC
few,TRBJ2-2,.,TRBV11-2,CASSLDPKVPGELFF,TGTGCCAGCAGCTTAGATCCGAAGGTTCCCGGGGAGCTGTTTTTT